This T cell receptor (beta chain) is from a study of blood T cell repertoires in COVID-19. V shed 5 bases and J shed 11 bases, with 12 bases lying between them. This CDR3 region has 12 residues. Authors' processing steps: Cell counts per sample came from amplifying reference gene primers. Libraries were prepared by immunoSEQ multiplex PCR; TCRdb keeps only in-frame clonotypes and omits some of them. That table furnishes V, J and clone size, whereas the DNA furnished D and trimming. The repertoire includes 330,000 or so clones, 92% of them detected once, and around a sixth sits in the top ten. Those who participated ranged in age from roughly 18 to 89 years and resided in about two dozen US areas. Cohorts were assigned according to the clinical history that participants reported.

The sequence was obtained from a woman in her twenties or thirties who had recovered from COVID-19. The rearrangement links TRBV12-3 or TRBV12-4 to TRBJ1-4; D possibly corresponds to TRBD1 (6 bases). Sequenced material: PBMCs or T cells enriched from blood (not recorded which). The CDR3 region is CASSTLQGKLFF. CDR3 coding DNA: TGTGCCAGCAGTACTCTGCAGGGGAAACTGTTTTTT.